A selection of T cell receptor beta chains follows, all from one sample in a study of blood T cells in healthy people across ages. TCRdb passed the 5' RACE reads through MiXCR, listing each CDR3 protein once. The repertoire holds about a million distinct CDR3 sequences, with roughly 47% as singletons. The sample comprised blood. These receptor sequences come from a woman aged 55-70 years in good health. The CDR3 runs from the conserved cysteine through the conserved F or W. D genes are given only for firm matches. Size tells how often a clone was seen (once, few, many) or the class of an expanded clone, and some rows leave it out.

v_gene	abundance	j_gene	d_gene	CDR3aa	CDR3nt
TRBV19	once	TRBJ2-7	NA	CASSMLQGAYEQYF	TGTGCCAGTAGTATGTTACAGGGAGCGTACGAGCAGTACTTC
TRBV7-2	NA	TRBJ2-5	NA	CASSSRKLWQETQYF	TGTGCCAGCAGCTCACGAAAATTGTGGCAAGAGACCCAGTACTTC
TRBV5-1	NA	TRBJ2-1	NA	CASSLISGAVAYNEQFF	TGCGCCAGCAGCTTGATATCGGGGGCGGTGGCCTACAATGAGCAGTTCTTC
TRBV28	few	TRBJ2-1	TRBD1	CASSLLTGGNEQFF	TGTGCCAGCAGTTTGTTGACAGGGGGCAATGAGCAGTTCTTC
TRBV25-1	NA	TRBJ2-3	NA	CASSEPRRDGGTDTQYF	TGTGCCAGCAGTGAACCCCGGCGAGACGGGGGCACAGATACGCAGTATTTT
TRBV5-5	once	TRBJ2-2	TRBD2	CASSGLAENTGELFF	TGTGCCAGCAGCGGCCTAGCGGAGAACACCGGGGAGCTGTTTTTT
TRBV28	NA	TRBJ2-2	TRBD1	CASSLRQGSTGELFF	TGTGCCAGCAGTCTCCGACAGGGCAGCACCGGGGAGCTGTTTTTT
TRBV4-2	NA	TRBJ2-1	NA	CASSQDREINEQFF	TGTGCCAGCAGCCAAGATCGGGAAATCAATGAGCAGTTCTTC
TRBV28	few	TRBJ2-7	TRBD2	CASSFPSGRGAHYEQYF	TGTGCCAGCAGTTTCCCTAGCGGGAGAGGGGCTCACTACGAGCAGTACTTC
TRBV20-1	NA	TRBJ2-3	TRBD2	CSASLGLAGERTQYF	TGCAGTGCATCCCTCGGACTAGCGGGAGAGCGTACGCAGTATTTT
TRBV20-1	NA	TRBJ1-1	NA	CSAQVIDTEAFF	TGCAGTGCTCAAGTAATCGACACTGAAGCTTTCTTT
TRBV10-3	NA	TRBJ1-2	NA	CAISMQMNYGYTF	TGTGCCATTTCGATGCAGATGAACTATGGCTACACCTTC
TRBV7-3	NA	TRBJ2-2	NA	CASSLTGSRNTGELFF	TGTGCCAGCAGCTTAACGGGGTCGCGGAACACCGGGGAGCTGTTTTTT
TRBV7-2	NA	TRBJ2-3	TRBD2	CASSSPRTSGRTNEQYF	TGTGCCAGCAGTTCACCTAGGACTAGCGGGAGGACCAATGAGCAGTATTTT
TRBV7-9	NA	TRBJ2-7	NA	CASSLAGNQVYEQYF	TGTGCCAGCAGCTTAGCCGGAAACCAGGTCTACGAGCAGTACTTC
TRBV5-1	NA	TRBJ2-3	NA	CASTTIPPTGTQYF	TGCGCCAGCACGACTATACCACCCACAGGTACGCAGTATTTT
TRBV25-1	few	TRBJ2-5	NA	CAIFREPAETQYF	TGTGCCATCTTCAGGGAGCCAGCCGAGACCCAGTACTTC
TRBV29-1	NA	TRBJ2-3	NA	CSVTFLGVTDTQYF	TGCAGCGTTACTTTCTTGGGCGTAACAGATACGCAGTATTTT
TRBV5-1	NA	TRBJ1-2	NA	CASSLDTHGYTF	TGCGCCAGCAGCTTGGACACCCATGGCTACACCTTC
TRBV29-1	NA	TRBJ2-3	NA	CSVHSGSTDTRYF	TGCAGCGTTCACTCCGGGAGTACAGATACGCGGTATTTT
TRBV4-1	once	TRBJ1-5	TRBD1	CASSSAGGQQPQHF	TGCGCCAGCAGCTCTGCAGGGGGTCAACAGCCCCAGCATTTT
TRBV7-9	NA	TRBJ1-5	NA	CASSLGRFQDYRNQPQHF	TGTGCCAGCAGCTTAGGGCGGTTCCAGGATTATCGCAATCAGCCCCAGCATTTT
TRBV10-1	once	TRBJ1-6	NA	CAGWKGRNSPLHF	TGCGCCGGCTGGAAAGGGAGGAATTCACCCCTCCACTTT
TRBV7-6	NA	TRBJ2-5	NA	CASSIRNRGETQYF	TGTGCCAGCTCCATCCGGAATCGAGGCGAGACCCAGTACTTC
TRBV25-1	NA	TRBJ2-5	NA	CASSEFGGPQETQYF	TGTGCCAGCAGTGAATTCGGAGGGCCCCAAGAGACCCAGTACTTC
TRBV18	NA	TRBJ2-3	TRBD2	CASSPGTSRTDTQYF	TGTGCCAGCTCACCCGGGACTAGCCGTACAGATACGCAGTATTTT
TRBV27	NA	TRBJ2-6	TRBD1	CASSVTGGRVSGANVLTF	TGTGCCAGCAGTGTAACAGGGGGCCGTGTATCTGGGGCCAACGTCCTGACTTTC
TRBV4-1	few	TRBJ2-7	NA	CASSQGTWGPNEQYF	TGCGCCAGCAGCCAAGGTACGTGGGGGCCGAACGAGCAGTACTTC
TRBV12-3/TRBV12-4	NA	TRBJ2-6	TRBD2	CASSFFLAGAYSGANVLTF	TGTGCCAGCAGTTTCTTTCTAGCGGGGGCCTACTCTGGGGCCAACGTCCTGACTTTC
TRBV15	NA	TRBJ2-3	NA	CATSRDVDCTDTQYF	TGTGCCACCAGCAGAGATGTGGACTGCACAGATACGCAGTATTTT
TRBV28	NA	TRBJ2-1	TRBD2	CASSLRSGSEIMEQFF	TGTGCCAGCAGTTTACGGAGCGGGAGTGAAATTATGGAGCAGTTCTTC
TRBV6-5	NA	TRBJ2-3	NA	CASSYSRDVAPDTQYF	TGTGCCAGCAGTTATAGTCGGGACGTCGCACCGGATACGCAGTATTTT
TRBV12-3/TRBV12-4	NA	TRBJ1-2	TRBD1	CASTPPRGQHPDYGYTF	TGTGCCAGCACCCCTCCGAGGGGACAGCACCCAGACTATGGCTACACCTTC
TRBV20-1	few	TRBJ2-7	NA	CSARDPKPYEQYF	TGCAGTGCTAGAGACCCGAAGCCTTACGAGCAGTACTTC
TRBV4-3	NA	TRBJ2-1	NA	CASSQHSSYNEQFF	TGCGCCAGCAGCCAGCACAGTTCCTACAATGAGCAGTTCTTC
TRBV28	NA	TRBJ1-2	NA	CASSLRPWGYTF	TGTGCCAGCAGTCTGAGGCCCTGGGGCTACACCTTC
TRBV28	NA	TRBJ2-1	NA	CASSLLLGEQFF	TGTGCCAGCAGTCTTCTGTTGGGGGAGCAGTTCTTC
TRBV4-1	NA	TRBJ2-3	NA	CASSHPPLLRDTQYF	TGCGCCAGCAGCCATCCGCCCCTACTGAGAGATACGCAGTATTTT
TRBV29-1	few	TRBJ2-1	TRBD2	CSALTSGDYNEQFF	TGCAGCGCGTTGACTAGCGGGGACTACAATGAGCAGTTCTTC
TRBV27	NA	TRBJ2-1	NA	CASREAQLSEQFF	TGTGCCAGCAGGGAGGCCCAACTCTCAGAGCAGTTCTTC
TRBV15	few	TRBJ2-7	NA	CATSRKTEIYEQYF	TGTGCCACCAGCAGGAAGACAGAGATCTACGAGCAGTACTTC
TRBV4-2	few	TRBJ2-7	NA	CASSPSLGFDSYEQYF	TGTGCCAGCAGCCCTTCTCTAGGGTTTGATTCCTACGAGCAGTACTTC
TRBV10-3	NA	TRBJ2-7	NA	CAISGPRSHSIYEQYF	TGTGCCATCAGTGGTCCGCGGAGCCACTCTATCTACGAGCAGTACTTC
TRBV5-8	NA	TRBJ2-3	TRBD1	CASSLDKGASTDTQYF	TGTGCCAGCAGCTTGGACAAGGGGGCCAGCACAGATACGCAGTATTTT
TRBV6-2/TRBV6-3	NA	TRBJ2-7	TRBD2	CASRLAGAKYEQYF	TGTGCCAGCAGACTAGCGGGAGCCAAATACGAGCAGTACTTC
TRBV11-1	NA	TRBJ1-2	NA	CASSLRRDRLANYGYTF	TGTGCCAGCAGCTTAAGACGAGATCGACTCGCTAACTATGGCTACACCTTC
TRBV7-2	NA	TRBJ1-2	NA	CASSLTKGQGYTF	TGTGCCAGCAGCCTGACGAAAGGACAGGGCTACACCTTC
TRBV20-1	NA	TRBJ2-4	NA	CSAIGSKNIQYF	TGCAGTGCTATTGGTTCCAAAAACATTCAGTACTTC